This T cell receptor (beta chain) was sequenced in a study of cytomegalovirus exposure and HLA in healthy donors (dated by TCRdb to the late 2010s). Background for the entire study: According to an earlier analysis of around 600 of the donors, 150 million to 200 million T cells yielded approximately 120 million unique TCR beta sequences and 276 Gb of sequence data. An early release covering more than 500 HLA-typed donors comprised approximately 290 gigabases of sequencing data and approximately 80 million unique TCR sequences. Among the roughly 430 genotyped donors, approximately 76% belonged to the genetic ancestry cluster associated with self-reported Caucasian donors. The study was designed to test whether signatures of past pathogen exposure could be identified by cataloging public T cell receptors. Using immunosequencing, the study profiled T cell repertoires from about 610 subjects and related those repertoires to cytomegalovirus serostatus. Along with the approximately 620-subject first cohort, a separate validation cohort of some 130 different subjects was used. High-throughput TCR immunosequencing, statistical association of individual TCRs with disease status, and machine learning were combined to predict cytomegalovirus infection status. A later analysis re-examined previously published TCR beta repertoires from roughly 720 donors and added high-resolution HLA genotyping to investigate patterns of TCR occurrence. Rather than using new phenotypic data, the later analysis identified candidate immune exposures from TCR beta sequences and from how often those sequences occurred across donors. In an earlier analysis of 587 of the donors, high-throughput TCR beta sequencing was used to judge whether each TCR beta V gene segment behaved as functional or pseudogenic. Donor age, sex, ethnicity and CMV serostatus were compiled together with the repertoire data. In a later genetic analysis, genome-wide SNP genotypes for about 65% of the 666 donors were used, and that subset was treated as a discovery cohort. All discovery cohort repertoires had been generated using a single sequencing platform. Both class I and class II loci were covered by HLA typing, at four-digit resolution. Typing coverage differed by locus: A, B, C, DRB1 and DQB1 were typed in roughly 620-630 donors, DQA1 in about 500, DPA1 in 600 to 610, and DPB1 in 472. Roughly 5 DR-DQ haplotypes were handled as single units for association and clustering because linkage in the cohort was strong. Across approximately 420 genotyped donors of the cohort, an average of about 240,000 unique TCR beta nucleotide sequences per donor were sequenced, and 15% to 20% of those sequences were non-productive. Broader findings and caveats from the paper: Immune exposure information for the cohort was limited to CMV serostatus. Because HLA typing was missing for some donors at each locus, association tests included only the typed subset. In an earlier analysis of some 550 of the donors, most TCR beta V segments were observed in productive rearrangements about 87% or about 30% of the time, broadly matching IMGT annotations. Cytomegalovirus status was reported to be diagnosed by the classifier with high specificity and sensitivity in both the original and validation cohorts. Correlated functional status among segregating V segments might reflect linkage disequilibrium, but an unknown experimental factor could not be ruled out. The authors suggested that the approach could potentially be generalized to other disease states and immunological phenotypes. When HLA alleles, especially DR and DQ, strongly co-occurred, attributing TCR associations to individual alleles was difficult. A cluster of highly shared sequence variants was judged likely to be a technical artifact of the sequencing pipeline. In a later analysis, HLA-associated TCR beta chains showed more clonal expansion and lower generation probabilities than non-associated chains that were equally common. Specific HLA alleles were associated with more than 15,000 TCR beta sequences at a false discovery rate of 0.05 in a later analysis. Because counts were too low, about 15 rarely observed V segments, including chromosome 9 orphons, were left out of the earlier analysis of a few hundred of the donors. V-gene and J-gene trimming of TCR beta chains was associated with a missense DCLRE1C variant in a later genetic analysis, and the association was replicated in an independent cohort. This cohort had only TCR beta chains sequenced, and the lack of alpha or paired-chain data limited which features could be detected. Some IMGT-functional V segments, including TRBV6-2 and TRBV6-3, could not be told apart with the 87-base-pair reads, so those segments were excluded. Compared with the roughly 600-donor mean, donors in an Asian-associated ancestry cluster had fewer N-insertions in productive TCRs, according to a later genetic analysis. The study gave a list of 150 to 200 TCR beta chains associated with cytomegalovirus. In a later analysis, most CMV-associated TCR beta chains were found to appear HLA-restricted, with HLA associations seemingly driven largely by CMV exposure. Most TCR sequences were seen in very few donors, while some public TCRs were found in many individuals. A few of the identified cytomegalovirus-associated TCR beta chains were confirmed in vitro to be specific for cytomegalovirus antigens. Several of the top co-occurrence clusters appeared to be linked to parvovirus B19, influenza, CMV and Epstein-Barr virus, according to a later analysis. A further reported finding was that TCR beta sequences accurately predicted the HLA-A and HLA-B alleles for most subjects in the first cohort. Sequencing depth was assumed to be roughly uniform across donors in the presence/absence analyses, though that assumption may not hold. In a later analysis, the rate of TCR association differed among HLA loci, with DRB1 alleles having the most associated TCRs and HLA-C alleles having the fewest.

Inclusive of the bounding cysteine and phenylalanine, the CDR3 is 13 residues long. Only CDR3 DNA remains: 39 bases, in frame from the first base. The V and J ends are trimmed by 2 bases and 8 bases, leaving 10 bases between them. The germline V gene encodes CDR1 SEHNR and CDR2 FQNEAQ (reference sequence). The cohort was made up of about 670 healthy bone marrow donors. At the time of sampling, every cohort member was nominally healthy, though immune exposures that went unrecorded were likely present. The donor tested CMV seropositive, placing the donor among the 290 or so seropositive members of the cohort. Every donor gave a peripheral blood sample, and the peripheral blood mononuclear cells from that sample were used for TCR beta sequencing. Genomic DNA extraction from the blood cell samples was performed with the Qiagen DNeasy Blood Extraction Kit. Turning to this clone: The antigen it recognizes is unknown. Within one base of it there is no much larger clone, and no base qualities were kept.

Libraries were constructed by the immunoSEQ multiplex PCR assay. A mixture of 60 forward primers for TCR Vbeta segments and 13 reverse primers for TCR Jbeta segments was used in the multiplex PCR. The CDR3 region of rearranged TCR beta genes was amplified from genomic DNA with a multiplex PCR assay. On the Illumina HiSeq System, the amplified TCR beta libraries were sequenced as 87-base-pair reads. The original pipeline was this. In a later analysis, approximately 74 million unique TCR beta chains were counted across the 666 repertoires, and roughly 11 million of these chains were shared by at least two donors. Raw reads were error-corrected and collapsed into unique sequences with a nearest-neighbor algorithm that merged closely related sequences to remove PCR and sequencing errors. Alignment of CDR3 sequences to IMGT reference sequences was used to assign V, D and J gene segments. For a sequence to be retained, a match of at least six nucleotides to both a V gene segment and a J gene segment was required. A rearrangement was called productive if the CDR3 had no stop codons and remained in frame with V and J, and every other rearrangement was called non-productive. Following IMGT convention, CDR3 was defined as the stretch from the second conserved V-encoded cysteine up to the conserved J-encoded phenylalanine. Sequences without an unambiguous match to a single V gene segment were excluded from the earlier analysis of approximately 560 of the donors. An earlier analysis of 500 to 700 of the donors classified V segments as functional when productive rearrangements were above 56.7% and as segregating when the standard deviation between donors was above 5%. To diagnose cytomegalovirus status from the catalog of TCR beta chain sequences, a statistical classification framework was built. V and J gene assignment, in a later analysis, came from comparing TCR nucleotide sequences with IMGT/GENE-DB human TR gene sequences. Using the TCRdist pipeline, a later analysis assigned CDR3 sequences along with most-parsimonious VDJ recombination scenarios. In a later analysis, every TCR beta chain was defined by the combination of its CDR3 amino acid sequence and its V-gene family, and reads without a unique V-gene family were dropped. As a way to deal with suspected cross-contamination and a sequencing artifact, a later analysis dropped 450 to 700 nucleotide sequences that were highly shared and had low generation probability. For each public chain, a later analysis derived a clonal expansion index from normalized ranks of inferred template counts within each repertoire. In a later analysis, generation probabilities were computed with a VDJ recombination model fitted to out-of-frame rearrangements, and the resulting probabilities were checked against IGoR. Hypergeometric tests were used in a later analysis to score TCR-TCR, TCR-HLA and TCR-CMV co-occurrence, with a repertoire-size bias correction applied to the TCR pairs. In a later analysis, false discovery rates were estimated by permuting HLA or CMV assignments 20 times. A later analysis grouped co-occurring TCRs with DBSCAN, adding TCRdist sequence similarity when clustering within HLA-allele-positive subsets. Co-occurrence clustering excluded repertoires with fewer than 30,000 or more than 120,000 public chains, plus five with anomalous nucleotide sharing. This is the immuneACCESS table as TCRdb keeps it, with only in-frame sequences that have V and J called. A part of the clones is gone; compared with another copy, unresolved V genes explain less than half, and the rest is unexplained. For V, J and clone size, that table is used; D and trimming come from the DNA. The sample yields about 120,000 clones; approximately 68% were counted once. The top ten clones comprise 1.6% of the sample.

The sample comprised PBMCs. The receptor chain draws on TRBV7-9 and TRBJ2-1; TRBD2 is a possible D gene, resting on 5 matching bases. The receptor was isolated from a man aged 25 to 40 in good health and CMV-seropositive. Here is the DNA: TGTGCCAGCAGCTTACTCGGAGGCGATGAGCAGTTCTTC. Its protein reads: CASSLLGGDEQFF.